The rows below give T cell receptor beta chains drawn from one sample of a study of T cell responses to AZD1222 COVID-19 vaccine. TCRdb's copy holds only in-frame clones and misses some; the assay was immunoSEQ multiplex PCR. Of 100,000 to 150,000 clones listed, about 87% were seen once; the top ten hold roughly 5.4%. Source: peripheral blood, taken on day 0 of AZD1222 vaccination. The source of these receptors is an adult in good health. CDR3s include the opening cysteine and the closing phenylalanine or tryptophan. Fields, in order: V gene, D gene, J gene, clone size, CDR3 DNA, CDR3 protein. The D gene is left open where the match is weak. Part of the rows lack a size; the others show once, few, many or a class for expanded clones.

V gene: TRBV19; D gene: .; J gene: TRBJ1-5; clone size: .; CDR3 DNA: TGTGCCAGTAGCACTACAGGGTTGGGCAATCAGCCCCAGCATTTT; CDR3 protein: CASSTTGLGNQPQHF
V gene: TRBV6-4; D gene: .; J gene: TRBJ2-6; clone size: .; CDR3 DNA: TGTGCCAGCAGTGGGGACTCTGGGGCCAACGTCCTGACTTTC; CDR3 protein: CASSGDSGANVLTF
V gene: TRBV7-9; D gene: TRBD1; J gene: TRBJ2-1; clone size: .; CDR3 DNA: TGTGCCAGCAGCTTAGCGATGGGACAGGGATATGATGAGCAGTTCTTC; CDR3 protein: CASSLAMGQGYDEQFF
V gene: TRBV29-1; D gene: .; J gene: TRBJ1-1; clone size: .; CDR3 DNA: TGCAGCGTTGACCAGGGGCAAGACACTGAAGCTTTCTTT; CDR3 protein: CSVDQGQDTEAFF
V gene: TRBV5-5; D gene: .; J gene: TRBJ1-2; clone size: .; CDR3 DNA: TGTGCCAGCAGCTTGAACAGGGAAAACTATGGCTACACCTTC; CDR3 protein: CASSLNRENYGYTF
V gene: TRBV4-1; D gene: .; J gene: TRBJ1-5; clone size: .; CDR3 DNA: TGCGCCAGCAGCCAAGGTCCTCCCGTGCCTGGCAATCAGCCCCAGCATTTT; CDR3 protein: CASSQGPPVPGNQPQHF
V gene: TRBV30; D gene: .; J gene: TRBJ1-5; clone size: .; CDR3 DNA: TGTGCCTGGAGTAAGTCAGCCTATAGCAATCAGCCCCAGCATTTT; CDR3 protein: CAWSKSAYSNQPQHF
V gene: TRBV6-1; D gene: .; J gene: TRBJ1-6; clone size: few; CDR3 DNA: TGTGCCAGCAGTGAAGAAGAAGGGGATTCTTCACCCCTCCACTTT; CDR3 protein: CASSEEEGDSSPLHF
V gene: TRBV6-5; D gene: TRBD2; J gene: TRBJ2-7; clone size: .; CDR3 DNA: TGTGCCAGCGCCGGGGGTAGCGGGCCTAACTACGAGCAGTACTTC; CDR3 protein: CASAGGSGPNYEQYF
V gene: TRBV6-2/TRBV6-3; D gene: .; J gene: TRBJ2-1; clone size: .; CDR3 DNA: TGTGCCAGCAGTTACCGGCCTTACAATGAGCAGTTCTTC; CDR3 protein: CASSYRPYNEQFF
V gene: TRBV27; D gene: .; J gene: TRBJ2-2; clone size: .; CDR3 DNA: TGTGCCAGCGGACGGGGTGGGGAGCTGTTTTTT; CDR3 protein: CASGRGGELFF
V gene: TRBV4-2; D gene: .; J gene: TRBJ2-3; clone size: .; CDR3 DNA: TGTGCCAGCAGCCCAGGGGCGGGCACAGATACGCAGTATTTT; CDR3 protein: CASSPGAGTDTQYF
V gene: TRBV19; D gene: TRBD1; J gene: TRBJ2-6; clone size: .; CDR3 DNA: TGTGCCAGTAGCCCGGACAGGAGCTCTGGGGCCAACGTCCTGACTTTC; CDR3 protein: CASSPDRSSGANVLTF
V gene: TRBV3-1/TRBV3-2; D gene: .; J gene: TRBJ1-3; clone size: .; CDR3 DNA: TGTGCCAGCAGCCAAGGGTCAGCCTCTGGAAACACCATATATTTT; CDR3 protein: CASSQGSASGNTIYF
V gene: TRBV7-6; D gene: TRBD2; J gene: TRBJ2-5; clone size: .; CDR3 DNA: TGTGCCAGCAGCTTAGACCCCCCACGGGGGGGCGGGGAGACCCAGTACTTC; CDR3 protein: CASSLDPPRGGGETQYF
V gene: TRBV6-5; D gene: TRBD1; J gene: TRBJ2-7; clone size: once; CDR3 DNA: TGTGCCAGCAGTTACTCCGGACAGGGCTCCTACGAGCAGTACTTC; CDR3 protein: CASSYSGQGSYEQYF
V gene: TRBV6-5; D gene: TRBD2; J gene: TRBJ2-3; clone size: .; CDR3 DNA: TGTGCCAGCAGCCTACTAGCGGGGGGAGATACGCAGTATTTT; CDR3 protein: CASSLLAGGDTQYF
V gene: TRBV19; D gene: .; J gene: TRBJ2-3; clone size: once; CDR3 DNA: TGTGCCAGTAGTATACGTTGGGGCGAAACCACAGATACGCAGTATTTT; CDR3 protein: CASSIRWGETTDTQYF
V gene: TRBV7-9; D gene: .; J gene: TRBJ2-7; clone size: .; CDR3 DNA: TGTGCCAGCAGCTTTAATCAGGGACCGGAGAAGCAGTACTTC; CDR3 protein: CASSFNQGPEKQYF
V gene: TRBV19; D gene: TRBD1; J gene: TRBJ1-5; clone size: once; CDR3 DNA: TGTGCCAGTAGTTCCTCATGGGGGACAGCTTCCTATCAGCCCCAGCATTTT; CDR3 protein: CASSSSWGTASYQPQHF
V gene: TRBV19; D gene: .; J gene: TRBJ2-3; clone size: .; CDR3 DNA: TGTGCCAGTAACGGTCCCAGGACAGATACGCAGTATTTT; CDR3 protein: CASNGPRTDTQYF
V gene: TRBV23-1; D gene: TRBD1; J gene: TRBJ2-2; clone size: .; CDR3 DNA: TGCGCCAGCAGTTACTACGGGACAGGGGACACCGGGGAGCTGTTTTTT; CDR3 protein: CASSYYGTGDTGELFF
V gene: TRBV28; D gene: .; J gene: TRBJ1-2; clone size: .; CDR3 DNA: TGTGCCAGCAGTTTCGGCGGGGCCCGCTCTGGCTACACCTTC; CDR3 protein: CASSFGGARSGYTF
V gene: TRBV10-3; D gene: .; J gene: TRBJ1-3; clone size: .; CDR3 DNA: TGTGCCATCACCCAGGGGCTGAGTGGAAACACCATATATTTT; CDR3 protein: CAITQGLSGNTIYF
V gene: TRBV20-1; D gene: .; J gene: TRBJ1-2; clone size: .; CDR3 DNA: TGCAGTGCTAGCTCACAGTATGGCTACACCTTC; CDR3 protein: CSASSQYGYTF
V gene: TRBV3-1/TRBV3-2; D gene: .; J gene: TRBJ2-5; clone size: once; CDR3 DNA: TGTGCCAGCAGCCAAGATTTCAGTGAAGAGACCCAGTACTTC; CDR3 protein: CASSQDFSEETQYF
V gene: TRBV11-1; D gene: TRBD1; J gene: TRBJ2-1; clone size: once; CDR3 DNA: TGTGCCAGCAGCTTGGCAGGGGGAAGTTACAATGAGCAGTTCTTC; CDR3 protein: CASSLAGGSYNEQFF
V gene: TRBV2; D gene: .; J gene: TRBJ1-2; clone size: once; CDR3 DNA: TGTGCCAGCAGTGAATCCCCGCGCTATGGCTACACCTTC; CDR3 protein: CASSESPRYGYTF
V gene: TRBV18; D gene: .; J gene: TRBJ2-7; clone size: once; CDR3 DNA: TGTGCCAGCTCACCGGGGGAAGGAACCTACGAGCAGTACTTC; CDR3 protein: CASSPGEGTYEQYF
V gene: TRBV28; D gene: TRBD2; J gene: TRBJ2-7; clone size: once; CDR3 DNA: TGTGCCAGCACCCCGGGCGGGGGGATTTACGAGCAGTACTTC; CDR3 protein: CASTPGGGIYEQYF
V gene: TRBV18; D gene: TRBD1; J gene: TRBJ2-4; clone size: .; CDR3 DNA: TGTGCCAGCTCACCTCCGGGACAGTCTACCTCCAAAAACATTCAGTACTTC; CDR3 protein: CASSPPGQSTSKNIQYF
V gene: TRBV28; D gene: .; J gene: TRBJ1-3; clone size: .; CDR3 DNA: TGTGCCAGCAGTTCCCCACCGGCATCGGGCTCTGGAAACACCATATATTTT; CDR3 protein: CASSSPPASGSGNTIYF
V gene: TRBV6-2/TRBV6-3; D gene: .; J gene: TRBJ1-1; clone size: .; CDR3 DNA: TGTGCCAGCAGTTACTCAATGGAGAACACTGAAGCTTTCTTT; CDR3 protein: CASSYSMENTEAFF
V gene: TRBV4-2; D gene: .; J gene: TRBJ1-5; clone size: few; CDR3 DNA: TGTGCCAGCAGCCAAGGCATAGGGGGCAATCAGCCCCAGCATTTT; CDR3 protein: CASSQGIGGNQPQHF
V gene: TRBV16; D gene: .; J gene: TRBJ1-6; clone size: .; CDR3 DNA: TGTGCCAGCAGCCAAAGGGCCGCTCCACCTTCACCCCTCCACTTT; CDR3 protein: CASSQRAAPPSPLHF
V gene: TRBV29-1; D gene: .; J gene: TRBJ2-5; clone size: .; CDR3 DNA: TGCAGCGTTGGGGGAAACCAAGAGACCCAGTACTTC; CDR3 protein: CSVGGNQETQYF
V gene: TRBV11-2; D gene: TRBD1; J gene: TRBJ2-3; clone size: once; CDR3 DNA: TGTGCCAGCAGACCCGGACAGGGAATAGATACGCAGTATTTT; CDR3 protein: CASRPGQGIDTQYF
V gene: TRBV19; D gene: .; J gene: TRBJ1-2; clone size: .; CDR3 DNA: TGTGCCAGTAGTAACAGGGAGAGTGGCTACACCTTC; CDR3 protein: CASSNRESGYTF
V gene: TRBV7-9; D gene: .; J gene: TRBJ1-3; clone size: .; CDR3 DNA: TGTGCCAGCAGGGGGATTTCTGGAAACACCATATATTTT; CDR3 protein: CASRGISGNTIYF
V gene: TRBV30; D gene: .; J gene: TRBJ1-2; clone size: .; CDR3 DNA: TGTGCCTGGACCGACGGGGTAGCTAACTATGGCTACACCTTC; CDR3 protein: CAWTDGVANYGYTF